Listed below are T cell receptor beta chains from one sample, sequenced in a study of OX40 agonist ivuxolimab in advanced cancers. The repertoire was sequenced with immunoSEQ multiplex PCR; TCRdb's copy has only in-frame clones and lacks some. The sample carries tens of thousands of clones, around 80% recorded once. This specimen was CD4+ or CD8+ T cells sorted from blood, taken in a trial of the OX40 agonist ivuxolimab. These receptors all stem from an adult with an advanced solid tumor such as melanoma, head and neck, liver or kidney cancer. CDR3s include the opening cysteine and the closing phenylalanine or tryptophan. Each record gives: V gene, D gene, J gene, CDR3 protein, CDR3 DNA. The D gene is left open where the match is weak.

V: TRBV27; D: .; J: TRBJ2-2; CDR3: CASSLRSSGGNTGELFF; DNA: TGTGCCAGCAGTTTAAGATCCAGTGGGGGGAACACCGGGGAGCTGTTTTTT
V: TRBV9; D: TRBD2; J: TRBJ2-1; CDR3: CASSAPTSGGGTYNEQFF; DNA: TGTGCCAGCAGCGCTCCGACTAGCGGGGGGGGAACCTACAATGAGCAGTTCTTC
V: TRBV4-3; D: .; J: TRBJ2-2; CDR3: CASSQEPDMNTGELFF; DNA: TGCGCCAGCAGCCAAGAACCAGATATGAACACCGGGGAGCTGTTTTTT
V: TRBV7-9; D: .; J: TRBJ1-1; CDR3: CASSLIGPEAFF; DNA: TGTGCCAGCAGCCTAATAGGACCAGAAGCTTTCTTT
V: TRBV28; D: TRBD1; J: TRBJ1-4; CDR3: CASSPGGGEKLFF; DNA: TGTGCCAGCAGTCCAGGGGGGGGTGAAAAACTGTTTTTT
V: TRBV11-2; D: TRBD1; J: TRBJ2-4; CDR3: CASSLAGQGVKNIQYF; DNA: TGTGCCAGCAGCTTAGCCGGGCAGGGGGTCAAAAACATTCAGTACTTC
V: TRBV5-1; D: .; J: TRBJ2-1; CDR3: CASSFSTDREPSVYNEQFF; DNA: TGCGCCAGCAGCTTTTCGACCGATAGGGAGCCCTCTGTCTACAATGAGCAGTTCTTC
V: TRBV27; D: TRBD1; J: TRBJ2-7; CDR3: CASSLSRGTGTYEQYF; DNA: TGTGCCAGCAGTTTATCCCGAGGGACAGGGACCTACGAGCAGTACTTC
V: TRBV6-1; D: .; J: TRBJ1-5; CDR3: CASRHGSREHF; DNA: TGTGCCAGCAGACATGGGTCCCGAGAGCATTTT
V: TRBV9; D: TRBD1; J: TRBJ1-2; CDR3: CASSGTGTLKPYGYTF; DNA: TGTGCCAGCAGCGGGACAGGGACTCTTAAACCTTATGGCTACACCTTC
V: TRBV4-3; D: .; J: TRBJ2-1; CDR3: CASSPGGGDEQFF; DNA: TGCGCCAGCAGCCCCGGAGGGGGCGATGAGCAGTTCTTC
V: TRBV5-4; D: .; J: TRBJ1-3; CDR3: CASSLGPGSLDTIYF; DNA: TGTGCCAGCAGCTTGGGTCCGGGCTCCTTAGACACCATATATTTT
V: TRBV7-8; D: .; J: TRBJ2-5; CDR3: CASSRLGGGRQTQYF; DNA: TGTGCCAGCAGCCGGCTAGGCGGCGGTCGCCAGACCCAGTACTTC
V: TRBV6-1; D: .; J: TRBJ2-5; CDR3: CASSELAGWQTQYF; DNA: TGTGCCAGCAGTGAATTGGCAGGGTGGCAGACCCAGTACTTC
V: TRBV27; D: TRBD2; J: TRBJ2-7; CDR3: CASSLSAGGLFEQYF; DNA: TGTGCCAGCAGTTTATCGGCGGGGGGGCTTTTCGAGCAGTACTTC